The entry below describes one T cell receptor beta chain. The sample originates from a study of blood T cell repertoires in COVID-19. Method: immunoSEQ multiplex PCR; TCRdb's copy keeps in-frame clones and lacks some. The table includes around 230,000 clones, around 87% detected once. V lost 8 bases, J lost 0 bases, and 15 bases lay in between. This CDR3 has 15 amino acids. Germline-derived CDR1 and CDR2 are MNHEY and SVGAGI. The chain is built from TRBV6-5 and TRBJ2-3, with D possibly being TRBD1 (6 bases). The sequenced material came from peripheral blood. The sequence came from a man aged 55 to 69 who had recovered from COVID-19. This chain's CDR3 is CASANIQGSTDTQYF. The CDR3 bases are TGTGCCAGCGCCAACATACAGGGAAGCACAGATACGCAGTATTTT.